The clone carrying this T cell receptor (beta chain) was seen only a few times. Its antigen remains unidentified. The diagnostic basis comprised clinical symptoms, serum thyroxine and TRAb, thyroid ultrasound and orbital computed tomography. The PBMCs had their origin in less than 13 ml of fresh peripheral blood. The investigators amplified TCR beta CDR3 regions from RNA transcripts. The HTBI primer set drove a first-round RT-PCR of the TCR CDR3. TCRdb recomputed calls from the multiplex PCR reads with MiXCR, one row per CDR3 protein. The sample records under 400,000 distinct CDR3 sequences, roughly 15% being singletons. V shed 3 bases and J 3 bases; nucleotides not matched to a gene: 9. This CDR3 has 15 amino acids. In germline, CDR1 is SGHNT, CDR2 YYREEE (reference sequence). This sample is part of a study of T cells in Graves' hyperthyroidism and ophthalmopathy. Study-wide points: A 13 V-J model separated ophthalmopathy from stable hyperthyroidism. Ophthalmopathy was model-predicted a median roughly 6.5 months pre-onset.

The chain employs TRBV5-4 and TRBJ2-7, with 7 positions matching TRBD1. The sample taken for sequencing was blood. This sequence originates from a woman aged 55-75 years with Graves' ophthalmopathy. The CDR3 here is CASSSPPGQNYEQYF. The CDR3 bases are TGTGCCAGCAGCTCGCCCCCGGGACAGAACTACGAGCAGTACTTC.